These T cell receptor beta chains were read from a single sample in a study of blood T cell repertoires in COVID-19. TCRdb keeps only in-frame clones here, not all; method: immunoSEQ multiplex PCR. The sample records some 300,000 clones, under 90% being singletons. Sequenced material: PBMCs or T cells enriched from blood (not recorded which). The receptors derive from a young woman who had recovered from COVID-19. Both conserved end residues are part of each CDR3. The D gene is left open where the match is weak. Size is omitted from some rows. Given values are once, few, many or a class for expanded clones.

D: TRBD1
J: TRBJ2-7
size: once
V: TRBV11-2
DNA: TGTGCCAGCAGCTATCGGGACAGCTCCTACGAGCAGTACTTC
CDR3: CASSYRDSSYEQYF

D: TRBD1
J: TRBJ1-2
size: .
V: TRBV19
DNA: TGTGCCAGTACCCTCGGGACAGGGGAATACTATGGCTACACCTTC
CDR3: CASTLGTGEYYGYTF

D: .
J: TRBJ1-4
size: .
V: TRBV30
DNA: TGTGCCTGGAGTGGTGACAGGAAACTGTTTTTT
CDR3: CAWSGDRKLFF

D: .
J: TRBJ2-7
size: .
V: TRBV7-9
DNA: TGTGCCAGCAGCTTAGGTCTCCCGGCCTACGAGCAGTACTTC
CDR3: CASSLGLPAYEQYF

D: .
J: TRBJ2-3
size: .
V: TRBV11-3
DNA: TGTGCCAGCAGCTCCCGGGATCGGACGGGTCCGCAGTATTTT
CDR3: CASSSRDRTGPQYF

D: TRBD2
J: TRBJ2-1
size: .
V: TRBV6-2/TRBV6-3
DNA: TGTGCCAGCAGCCCCAAAGTTGGACTAGCGATGAATGAGCAGTTCTTC
CDR3: CASSPKVGLAMNEQFF

D: TRBD2
J: TRBJ2-1
size: .
V: TRBV6-5
DNA: TGTGCCAGCAGTTACTCGGGGCTAGCGGGGAGCAATGAGCAGTTCTTC
CDR3: CASSYSGLAGSNEQFF

D: TRBD1
J: TRBJ1-4
size: .
V: TRBV29-1
DNA: TGCAGCGTCGACAGGGGGTTCACTAATGAAAAACTGTTTTTT
CDR3: CSVDRGFTNEKLFF

D: TRBD2
J: TRBJ2-1
size: .
V: TRBV5-1
DNA: TGCGCCAGCAGCTTGAGACTAGCGGTGAATGAGCAGTTCTTC
CDR3: CASSLRLAVNEQFF

D: TRBD1
J: TRBJ1-3
size: .
V: TRBV19
DNA: TGTGCCAGTAGTATGACAGGGGGCCGAAACACCATATATTTT
CDR3: CASSMTGGRNTIYF

D: TRBD2
J: TRBJ2-7
size: .
V: TRBV27
DNA: TGTGCCAGCAGTTTGGGACTAGTAATTGGCGAGCAGTACTTC
CDR3: CASSLGLVIGEQYF

D: .
J: TRBJ1-2
size: few
V: TRBV21-1
DNA: TGTGCCAGCAGCAAAGTTGTGATGGAGATTGGCTATGGCTACACCTTC
CDR3: CASSKVVMEIGYGYTF

D: TRBD2
J: TRBJ2-2
size: .
V: TRBV5-1
DNA: TGCGCCAGCAGCTTGGCCTTGGGACTAGCGGGACGCTTGGACACCGGGGAGCTGTTTTTT
CDR3: CASSLALGLAGRLDTGELFF